A selection of T cell receptor beta chains follows, all from one sample in a study of T cell responses to AZD1222 COVID-19 vaccine. Profiled with immunoSEQ multiplex PCR; TCRdb holds only in-frame clones, not every one. The profile shows about 130,000 clones, roughly nine tenths of them singletons. Sequencing was performed on peripheral blood, taken 28 days after the second AZD1222 dose. All receptors derive from an adult who received the AZD1222 COVID-19 vaccine. The CDR3 runs from the conserved cysteine through the conserved F or W. The D gene is left open where the match is weak. Expanded clones are given a class, and other clones once, few, many or no size at all.

>.|TRBD1|TRBV7-8|TRBJ1-1
CASSLVGTGLEAFF
TGTGCCAGCAGCTTAGTGGGGACAGGGCTTGAAGCTTTCTTT
>.|.|TRBV6-5|TRBJ1-5
CASKENSGGYQPQHF
TGTGCCAGCAAGGAAAACTCTGGGGGGTACCAGCCCCAGCATTTT
>.|.|TRBV19|TRBJ1-4
CASSMAGHSRATNEKLFF
TGTGCCAGTAGTATGGCGGGACATAGTCGAGCAACTAATGAAAAACTGTTTTTT
>.|.|TRBV18|TRBJ1-5
CASSLQFNQPQHF
TGTGCCAGCTCACTTCAGTTCAATCAGCCCCAGCATTTT
>.|.|TRBV5-1|TRBJ1-1
CASSLAGGEAFF
TGCGCCAGCAGCTTGGCCGGGGGAGAAGCTTTCTTT
>few|TRBD1|TRBV18|TRBJ1-2
CASSPTGRYYGYTF
TGTGCCAGCTCGCCGACAGGGCGATACTATGGCTACACCTTC
>.|.|TRBV12-3/TRBV12-4|TRBJ1-3
CASSSNIGNTIYF
TGTGCCAGCAGTTCGAATATCGGAAACACCATATATTTT
>few|.|TRBV7-2|TRBJ2-3
CASSLGGPPDTQYF
TGTGCCAGCAGCTTAGGCGGGCCGCCGGATACGCAGTATTTT
>.|.|TRBV6-5|TRBJ1-6
CASSYEGFPSPLHF
TGTGCCAGCAGTTACGAGGGCTTCCCTTCACCCCTCCACTTT
>.|.|TRBV30|TRBJ1-2
CAWSVQGTFGYTF
TGTGCCTGGAGTGTACAGGGAACGTTCGGCTACACCTTC
>once|.|TRBV11-1|TRBJ2-1
CASSLGRYNEQFF
TGTGCCAGCAGCTTGGGACGTTACAATGAGCAGTTCTTC